The 4 T cell receptor beta chains presented below share a single source sample, sequenced in a study of blood T cells in healthy people across ages. Using a J-beta primer mix together with a sample-barcoded 5' primer, a second PCR was run for about 6 to 11 cycles. In TCRdb, the 5' RACE reads were re-called with MiXCR into one record per CDR3 protein. The sample has 800,000 to 1,300,000 distinct CDR3 sequences; approximately 25% are singletons. The same sample was also used in a study of T cells of mothers and their children.

Input material: blood. These receptors all come from a girl between 2 and 10 years old in good health.

This clonotype was observed a handful of times. This chain links TRBV29-1 with TRBJ1-1; a possible D gene is TRBD1 (5 bases). V was cut by 7 bases and J by 1 base, with 13 bases left in between. CDR1 is SQVTM, CDR2 ANQGSEA, per germline. The CDR3 extends over 13 amino acids. This CDR3 is CSAPGRSNTEAFF. The CDR3 bases are TGCAGCGCCCCGGGACGGTCGAACACTGAAGCTTTCTTT.

The J gene is TRBJ2-2, the V gene TRBV15, with 14 bases identical to TRBD2. The CDR3 length is 19 residues. The ends lost 1 base at V and 7 bases at J; junction bases unmatched: 11. Germline loops: CDR1 LNHNV, CDR2 YYDKDF (reference sequence). The CDR3 DNA follows: TGTGCCACCAGCAGAGTCATCGGGACTAGCGGGAGTAAGAGCGGGGAGCTGTTTTTT. Encoded protein: CATSRVIGTSGSKSGELFF.

J is TRBJ1-4 and V is TRBV12-3 or TRBV12-4; TRBD1 might be the D (5 bases). The CDR3 runs 17 residues. The ends were cut back, 0 bases at V and 6 bases at J, with 17 bases in the middle. The CDR3 DNA reads as TGTGCCAGCAGTTTAGCCCCTTCGGACATCACCGATGAAAAACTGTTTTTT. Its translation is CASSLAPSDITDEKLFF.

This clonotype has a handful of counts. The chain carries TRBV5-6 and TRBJ2-1; TRBD1 is a possible D gene (5 bases). The J call may be mistaken, given a closer DNA end match to TRBJ2-7. The germline V gene has CDR1 SGHDT and CDR2 YYEEEE. The CDR3 runs to 15 residues. CDR3 DNA: TGTGCCAGCAGCTTGGATAGGGGCCCCTCTTACGAGCAGTACTTC. Protein: CASSLDRGPSYEQYF.